A single sample is the source of the 5 T cell receptor beta chains below, sequenced in a study of blood T cell repertoires in COVID-19. TCRdb's copy holds only in-frame clones and misses some; the assay was immunoSEQ multiplex PCR. The sample records about 150,000 clones, roughly 90% being singletons. Sequenced material: PBMCs or T cells enriched from blood (not recorded which). Every receptor here comes from a woman aged 45-65 years who had recovered from COVID-19.

The chain has TRBV5-1 and TRBJ2-1, with 16 bases identical to TRBD2. The V gene end was trimmed by 2 bases and the J gene end by 5 bases; junction bases not matched to a gene: 7. This CDR3 region has 18 residues. Germline V gene sequence: CDR1 SGHRS, CDR2 YFSETQ. The CDR3 DNA reads TGCGCCAGCAGCTTTGGAGGGACTAGCGGGGGGGCCCACAATGAGCAGTTCTTC. Its translation: CASSFGGTSGGAHNEQFF.

This chain uses TRBV7-6 with TRBJ2-1; 16 nucleotides match TRBD2. The J segment lost 4 bases and the V segment lost 0 bases, leaving 12 bases of the junction unmatched. Germline CDR1 is SGHVS and CDR2 is FNYEAQ. The CDR3 extends over 21 amino acids. The CDR3 DNA reads TGTGCCAGCAGCTTAGCGCAGGAGGGACTAGCGGGGGGGCGAGGGTACAATGAGCAGTTCTTC. Residues: CASSLAQEGLAGGRGYNEQFF.

J is TRBJ1-4 and V is TRBV5-6, with D unresolved. The germline gives CDR1 SGHDT, CDR2 YYEEEE. This CDR3 has 15 amino acids. Trimming took 4 bases from V and 3 from J, leaving 13 bases between them. The CDR3 sequence: CASSLGMIANEKLFF. DNA for the CDR3: TGTGCCAGCAGCCTCGGGATGATCGCTAATGAAAAACTGTTTTTT. Using reference TRBV5-6 and TRBJ1-4 for the parts outside the CDR3, the full variable domain is DAGVTQSPTHLIKTRGQQVTLRCSPKSGHDTVSWYQQALGQGPQFIFQYYEEEERQRGNFPDRFSGHQFPNYSSELNVNALLLGDSALYLCASSLGMIANEKLFFGSGTQLSVL.

V is TRBV27 and J is TRBJ2-7; 7 bases fit TRBD1. CDR1 is MNHEY, CDR2 SMNVEV, per germline (reference sequence). Trimming at V came to 2 bases and at J to 2 bases, leaving 3 bases not matched to a gene. CDR3 size: 14 residues. CDR3 sequence (DNA): TGTGCCAGCAGTTTAACAGGGGACACCTACGAGCAGTACTTC. Translated: CASSLTGDTYEQYF.

The rearrangement joins TRBV4-3 to TRBJ2-7, with TRBD2 as a possible D gene (5 bases). Germline CDR1 reads LGHNA; CDR2 reads YSLEER. V lost 0 bases and J 5 bases, leaving 23 bases between the germline ends. This CDR3 has 18 residues. The CDR3 sequence is CASSQDALRGTGSNEQYF. The CDR3 DNA is TGCGCCAGCAGCCAAGACGCTTTACGAGGAACGGGGTCCAACGAGCAGTACTTC.